Presented here are 17 T cell receptor beta chains from one specimen sequenced in a study of OX40 agonist ivuxolimab in advanced cancers. Sequenced by immunoSEQ multiplex PCR; TCRdb stores in-frame clones only, minus some. This sample yields roughly 100,000 clones, of which less than 85% are seen a single time; 4.5% to 6% belongs to the top ten. The sequencing here drew on CD4+ or CD8+ T cells sorted from blood, taken in a trial of the OX40 agonist ivuxolimab. These receptor sequences come from an adult with an advanced solid tumor such as melanoma, head and neck, liver or kidney cancer.

J is TRBJ2-1 and V is TRBV9; D is perhaps TRBD1 (7 bases). Trimming took off 0 bases at V and 3 bases at J, with 16 bases between the two ends. Per germline, CDR1 SGDLS and CDR2 YYNGEE. CDR3 length equals 17 residues. In DNA, the CDR3 is TGTGCCAGCAGCGTAGCGGGAGAAAGGGGGCTCTACAATGAGCAGTTCTTC. The encoded protein is CASSVAGERGLYNEQFF.

This chain joins TRBV7-2 and TRBJ2-5; 8 bases align to TRBD1. Germline V gene sequence: CDR1 SGHTA, CDR2 FQGNSA. With V trimmed by 2 bases and J by 4 bases, 9 bases remained unmatched. The CDR3 is 16 residues long. The CDR3 DNA is TGTGCCAGCAGCTTACAATCGGGACAGGTTTTAGAGACCCAGTACTTC. It yields the protein CASSLQSGQVLETQYF.

The V call is TRBV6-6, the J call TRBJ2-7; D is unresolved. With 5 bases removed from V and 4 bases from J, the gap between germline ends came to 12 bases. Germline CDR1 reads MNHNY; CDR2 reads SVGAGI (reference sequence). There are 13 residues in the CDR3. CDR3 nucleotides: TGTGCCAGCAGTCCGCTGGACGTATACGAGCAGTACTTC. Encoded protein: CASSPLDVYEQYF.

This rearrangement joins TRBV27 to TRBJ2-2; D perhaps matches TRBD2 (5 bases). Looked up from germline, CDR1 is MNHEY and CDR2 is SMNVEV (reference sequence). The CDR3 is 14 amino acids. The V gene lost 5 bases and the J gene lost 0 bases, with 7 bases spanning the gap. CDR3 amino acids: CASSRGTNTGELFF. The DNA for the CDR3 is TGTGCCAGCAGTCGGGGAACGAACACCGGGGAGCTGTTTTTT.

The V gene is TRBV5-1, the J gene TRBJ1-4; 7 bases align to TRBD1. Trimming removed 2 bases from V and 5 bases from J; junction bases left unmatched: 6. The CDR3 has 15 residues. CDR1 is SGHRS, CDR2 YFSETQ, per germline. Written as DNA, the CDR3 is TGCGCCAGCAGCTTAGGGACACAGGGGAATGAAAAACTGTTTTTT. Protein: CASSLGTQGNEKLFF.

The chain employs TRBV6-1 and TRBJ1-1, with D maybe TRBD1 (5 bases). The V gene's germline CDR1 is MNHNS and CDR2 SASEGT. The CDR3 has 17 residues. Trimming stripped 0 bases from V and 3 bases from J, with 17 bases between. The CDR3 DNA reads as TGTGCCAGCAGTGAAGCGGGGGGTACAAGGAGGGACACTGAAGCTTTCTTT. It is translated as CASSEAGGTRRDTEAFF.

Comments on this clone: The junction differs from germline at one of its ends, possibly a read error. This chain uses TRBV12-5 with TRBJ1-1; D is unresolved. Germline-derived CDR1 and CDR2 are LGHNT and FRNRAP. This CDR3 is 8 amino acids long. Here the CDR3 reads CRGGEAFF. The CDR3 DNA sequence: TGCCGGGGTGGGGAAGCTTTCTTT.

The rearrangement links TRBV27 to TRBJ2-3; no clear D gene. The V and J ends lost 5 bases and 0 bases respectively, with 6 bases between them. The germline CDR1 and CDR2 sequences are MNHEY and SMNVEV (reference sequence). CDR3 length: 13 residues. The CDR3 coding sequence is TGTGCCAGCAGTAAAACTAGCACAGATACGCAGTATTTT. Protein sequence: CASSKTSTDTQYF.

This clone was counted once. The chain joins TRBV7-9 to TRBJ2-3, with 13 bases aligning to TRBD2. Germline CDR1 and CDR2: SEHNR and FQNEAQ (reference sequence). V lost 3 bases, J lost 5 bases, and 2 bases stayed unmatched. CDR3 length equals 15 residues. CDR3 in amino acids: CASSFGLAGVDTQYF. The CDR3 DNA sequence: TGTGCCAGCAGCTTCGGACTAGCGGGAGTAGATACGCAGTATTTT. The whole variable domain, remainder taken from reference TRBV7-9 and TRBJ2-3, is DTGVSQNPRHKITKRGQNVTFRCDPISEHNRLYWYRQTLGQGPEFLTYFQNEAQLEKSRLLSDRFSAERPKGSFSTLEIQRTEQGDSAMYLCASSFGLAGVDTQYFGPGTRLTVL.

The count of this clone is one. CDR3 residues: CASSKSAGEGYTF. The CDR3 DNA follows: TGTGCCAGCAGTAAATCGGCAGGGGAAGGCTACACCTTC. The J gene is TRBJ1-2, the V gene TRBV6-4; tentatively, D is TRBD1 (6 bases). Germline-derived CDR1 and CDR2 are MRHNA and SNTAGT. V lost 5 bases and J lost 8, with 15 bases in between. The length of the CDR3 is 13 residues.

Written as DNA, the CDR3 is TGCGCCAGCAGCCAAGATCTAGCGGGGGATTACAATGAGCAGTTCTTC. It codes for CASSQDLAGDYNEQFF. The chain is built from TRBV4-3 and TRBJ2-1, with 10 positions matching TRBD2. In germline, CDR1 is LGHNA, CDR2 YSLEER. Unmatched junction bases numbered 3, after V lost 0 bases and J lost 4 bases. The CDR3 spans 16 residues.

This clone was detected a few times. The chain joins TRBV7-6 to TRBJ2-7, with D hard to call. The CDR3 is made up of 12 amino acids. V lost 1 base, J lost 6 bases, and 7 bases lay in between. Germline V CDR1 and CDR2: SGHVS, FNYEAQ. The CDR3 protein is CASSLGSSEQYF. CDR3 bases: TGTGCCAGCAGCTTAGGTAGCAGCGAGCAGTACTTC.

The chain employs TRBV18 and TRBJ2-3; 10 positions match TRBD1. V dropped 3 bases and J dropped 5; count of bases not matched to a gene: 5. This CDR3 contains 15 residues. From germline, CDR1 is KGHSH and CDR2 LQKENI. CDR3 nucleotide sequence: TGTGCCAGCTCACCCGACAGGGGGCTTGGAGATACGCAGTATTTT. Translated, it gives CASSPDRGLGDTQYF.

This clone has only one observation. The genes are TRBV29-1 and TRBJ2-2; D call uncertain. The CDR3 has 13 residues. The V end was cut by 5 bases, the J end by 0 bases, with 7 bases between. Germline V gene data show CDR1 as SQVTM and CDR2 as ANQGSEA. CDR3 sequence: CSVYSTNTGELFF. The CDR3 DNA reads TGCAGCGTTTACAGCACGAACACCGGGGAGCTGTTTTTT.

The chain uses TRBV18 and TRBJ2-1, with 14 bases matching TRBD2. The CDR3 is made up of 18 amino acids. V lost 4 bases to trimming and J lost 8 bases; unmatched junction nucleotides: 13. In germline, CDR1 is KGHSH, CDR2 LQKENI. CDR3 DNA sequence: TGTGCCAGCTCACTCCCCAAGCCGGGACTAGCGGGAGCGGATGAGCAGTTCTTC. It is translated as CASSLPKPGLAGADEQFF.

The gene calls are TRBV5-1 and TRBJ2-3; 9 bases are a match to TRBD2. Germline assignment: CDR1 SGHRS and CDR2 YFSETQ. The CDR3 spans 16 residues. J was trimmed by 5 bases and V by 0 bases; bases with no gene match: 7. CDR3 DNA: TGCGCCAGCAGCTTGGGAAGCGGGAGGCTCGGAGATACGCAGTATTTT. Its protein is CASSLGSGRLGDTQYF.

The chain uses TRBV5-1 and TRBJ1-2; no reliable D call. Trimming cost V 0 bases and J 8 bases, with 2 bases left between them. CDR1 is SGHRS and CDR2 is YFSETQ in the germline V gene. CDR3 length: 10 amino acids. CDR3 nucleotides: TGCGCCAGCAGCTTGGTCGGCTACACCTTC. Encoded protein: CASSLVGYTF.